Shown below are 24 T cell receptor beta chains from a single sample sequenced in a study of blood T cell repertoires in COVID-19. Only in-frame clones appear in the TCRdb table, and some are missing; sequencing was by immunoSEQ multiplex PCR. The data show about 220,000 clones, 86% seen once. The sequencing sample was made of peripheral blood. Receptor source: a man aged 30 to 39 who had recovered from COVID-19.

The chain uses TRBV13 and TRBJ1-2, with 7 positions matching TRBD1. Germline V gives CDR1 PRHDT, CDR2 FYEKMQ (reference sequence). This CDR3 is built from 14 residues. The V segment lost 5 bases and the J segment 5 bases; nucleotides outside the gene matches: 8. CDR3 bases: TGTGCCAGCAGCCCCGGCCAGGGGGTTTATGGCTACACCTTC. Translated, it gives CASSPGQGVYGYTF. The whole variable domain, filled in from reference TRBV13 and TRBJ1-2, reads AAGVIQSPRHLIKEKRETATLKCYPIPRHDTVYWYQQGPGQDPQFLISFYEKMQSDKGSIPDRFSAQQFSDYHSELNMSSLELGDSALYFCASSPGQGVYGYTFGSGTRLTVV.

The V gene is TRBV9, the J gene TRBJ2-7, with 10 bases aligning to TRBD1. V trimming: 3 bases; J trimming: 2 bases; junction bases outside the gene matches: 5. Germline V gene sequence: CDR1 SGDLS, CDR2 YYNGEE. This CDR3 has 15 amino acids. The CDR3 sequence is CASSASGTGAYEQYF. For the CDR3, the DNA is TGTGCCAGCAGCGCTTCCGGGACAGGGGCCTACGAGCAGTACTTC.

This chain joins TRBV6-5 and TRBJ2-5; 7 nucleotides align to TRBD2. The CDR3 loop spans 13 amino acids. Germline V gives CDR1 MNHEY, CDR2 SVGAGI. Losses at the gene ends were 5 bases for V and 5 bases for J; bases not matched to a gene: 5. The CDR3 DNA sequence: TGTGCCAGCAGTCCATACGGGAGGGAGACCCAGTACTTC. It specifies CASSPYGRETQYF.

CDR3 coding DNA: TGTGCCAGCAGCCTTGACAGGACGAATTCACCCCTCCACTTT. Translated, it gives CASSLDRTNSPLHF. This rearrangement joins TRBV5-4 to TRBJ1-6; tentative D call: TRBD1 (6 bases). Per the germline V gene, CDR1 is SGHNT and CDR2 is YYREEE (reference sequence). There are 14 residues in the CDR3. Trimming shortened V by 4 bases and J by 7 bases, and 12 bases separated the two germline ends. The complete variable domain, with remaining parts taken from reference TRBV5-4 and TRBJ1-6, reads ETGVTQSPTHLIKTRGQQVTLRCSSQSGHNTVSWYQQALGQGPQFIFQYYREEENGRGNFPPRFSGLQFPNYSSELNVNALELDDSALYLCASSLDRTNSPLHFGNGTRLTVT.

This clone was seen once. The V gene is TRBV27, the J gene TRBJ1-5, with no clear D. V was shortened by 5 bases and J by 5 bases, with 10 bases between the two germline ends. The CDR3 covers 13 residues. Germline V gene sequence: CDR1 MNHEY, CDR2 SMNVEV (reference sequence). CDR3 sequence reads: CASSIQKHQPQHF. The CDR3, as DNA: TGTGCCAGCAGTATTCAAAAGCATCAGCCCCAGCATTTT.

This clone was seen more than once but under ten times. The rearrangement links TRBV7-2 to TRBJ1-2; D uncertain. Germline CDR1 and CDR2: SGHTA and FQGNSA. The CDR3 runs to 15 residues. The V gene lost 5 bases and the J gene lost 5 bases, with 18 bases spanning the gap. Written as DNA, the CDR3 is TGTGCCAGCAGCCCGGGTCTCGACGCAGTTTATGGCTACACCTTC. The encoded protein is CASSPGLDAVYGYTF.

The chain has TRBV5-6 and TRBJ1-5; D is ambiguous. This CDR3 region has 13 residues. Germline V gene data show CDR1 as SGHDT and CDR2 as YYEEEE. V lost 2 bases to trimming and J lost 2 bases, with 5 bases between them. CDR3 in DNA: TGTGCCAGCAGCTTTACAGGCAATCAGCCCCAGCATTTT. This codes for CASSFTGNQPQHF.

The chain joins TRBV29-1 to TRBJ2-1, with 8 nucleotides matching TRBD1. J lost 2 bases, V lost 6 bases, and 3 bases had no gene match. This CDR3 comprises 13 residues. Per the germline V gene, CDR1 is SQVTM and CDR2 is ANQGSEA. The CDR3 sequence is CSVGQATYNEQFF. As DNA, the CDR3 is TGCAGCGTGGGACAGGCGACCTACAATGAGCAGTTCTTC.

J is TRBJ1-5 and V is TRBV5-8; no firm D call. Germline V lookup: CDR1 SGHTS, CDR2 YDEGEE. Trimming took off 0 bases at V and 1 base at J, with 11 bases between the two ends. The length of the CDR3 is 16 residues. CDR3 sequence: CASSLAVAASNQPQHF. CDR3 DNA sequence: TGTGCCAGCAGCTTGGCCGTGGCGGCGAGCAATCAGCCCCAGCATTTT.

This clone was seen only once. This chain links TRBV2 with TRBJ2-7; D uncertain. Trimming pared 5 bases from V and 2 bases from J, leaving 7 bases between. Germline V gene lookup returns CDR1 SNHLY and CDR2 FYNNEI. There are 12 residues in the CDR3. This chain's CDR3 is CASSPGPYEQYF. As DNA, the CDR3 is TGTGCCAGCAGTCCGGGTCCCTACGAGCAGTACTTC.

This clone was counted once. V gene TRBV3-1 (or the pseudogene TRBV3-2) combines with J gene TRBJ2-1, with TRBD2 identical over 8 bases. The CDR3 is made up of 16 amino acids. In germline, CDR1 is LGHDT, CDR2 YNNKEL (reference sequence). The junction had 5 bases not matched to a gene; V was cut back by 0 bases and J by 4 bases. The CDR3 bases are TGTGCCAGCAGCCAAGAAAAGATAGCGGGGTACAATGAGCAGTTCTTC. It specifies CASSQEKIAGYNEQFF.

CDR3 protein: CASSQPQGLNTEAFF. CDR3 sequence (DNA): TGTGCCAGCAGCCAACCACAGGGGTTGAACACTGAAGCTTTCTTT. V usage is TRBV14 and J usage is TRBJ1-1, with TRBD1 matching over 7 bases. V gave up 2 bases and J gave up 0 bases; unmatched junction bases: 3. The CDR3 loop spans 15 amino acids. CDR1 is SGHDN, CDR2 FVKESK, per germline.

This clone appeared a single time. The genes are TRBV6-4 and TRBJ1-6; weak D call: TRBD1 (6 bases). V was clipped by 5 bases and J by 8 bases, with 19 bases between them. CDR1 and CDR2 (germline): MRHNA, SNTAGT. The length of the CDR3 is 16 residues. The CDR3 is CASSWTAQMGYSPLHF. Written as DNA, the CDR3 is TGTGCCAGCAGTTGGACAGCGCAGATGGGCTATTCACCCCTCCACTTT.

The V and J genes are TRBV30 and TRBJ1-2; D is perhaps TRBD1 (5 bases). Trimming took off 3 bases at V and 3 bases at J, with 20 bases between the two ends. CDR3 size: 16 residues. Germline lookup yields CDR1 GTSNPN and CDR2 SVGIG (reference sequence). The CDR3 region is CAWRGGLGQGDYGYTF. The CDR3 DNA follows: TGTGCCTGGAGGGGAGGCCTCGGCCAGGGTGACTATGGCTACACCTTC. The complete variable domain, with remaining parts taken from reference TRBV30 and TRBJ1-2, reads SQTIHQWPATLVQPVGSPLSLECTVEGTSNPNLYWYRQAAGRGLQLLFYSVGIGQISSEVPQNLSASRPQDRQFILSSKKLLLSDSGFYLCAWRGGLGQGDYGYTFGSGTRLTVV.

DNA for the CDR3: TGTGCCAGCAGTTTCCGTGCGGGCCAGGAGACCCAGTACTTC. Its protein product is CASSFRAGQETQYF. V and J are TRBV6-5 and TRBJ2-5; possible D gene TRBD2, 5 bases. V was trimmed by 4 bases and J by 5 bases, leaving 14 bases between them. Germline assignment: CDR1 MNHEY and CDR2 SVGAGI. This CDR3 is 14 amino acids long.

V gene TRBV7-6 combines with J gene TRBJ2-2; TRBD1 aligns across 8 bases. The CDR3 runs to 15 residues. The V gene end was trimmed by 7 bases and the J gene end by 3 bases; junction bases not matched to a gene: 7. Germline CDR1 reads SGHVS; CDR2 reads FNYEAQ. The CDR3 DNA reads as TGTGCCAGCACCCCCTTACAGGGGGACACCGGGGAGCTGTTTTTT. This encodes CASTPLQGDTGELFF.

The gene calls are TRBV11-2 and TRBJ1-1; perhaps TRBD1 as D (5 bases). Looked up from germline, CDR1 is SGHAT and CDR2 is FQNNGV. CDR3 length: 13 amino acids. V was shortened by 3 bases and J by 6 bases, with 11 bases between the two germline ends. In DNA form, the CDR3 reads TGTGCCAGCAGCTTGGTAACGGGGGCTGAAGCTTTCTTT. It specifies CASSLVTGAEAFF.

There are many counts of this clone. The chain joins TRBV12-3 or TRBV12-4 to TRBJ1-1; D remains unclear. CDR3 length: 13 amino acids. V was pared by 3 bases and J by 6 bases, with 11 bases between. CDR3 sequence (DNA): TGTGCCAGCAGTTTCGCGCAGGCCGCTGAAGCTTTCTTT. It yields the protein CASSFAQAAEAFF.

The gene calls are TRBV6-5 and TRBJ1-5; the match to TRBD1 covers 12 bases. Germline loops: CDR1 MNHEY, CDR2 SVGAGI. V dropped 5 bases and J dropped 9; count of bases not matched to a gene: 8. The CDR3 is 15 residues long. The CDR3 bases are TGTGCCAGCAGTAGCCGGGACAGGGGGCGTAGGCCCCAGCATTTT. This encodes CASSSRDRGRRPQHF.

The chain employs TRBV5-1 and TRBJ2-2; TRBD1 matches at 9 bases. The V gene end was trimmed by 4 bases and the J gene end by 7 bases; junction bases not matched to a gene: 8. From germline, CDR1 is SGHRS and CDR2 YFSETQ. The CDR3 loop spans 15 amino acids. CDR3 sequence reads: CASSPLGQGSGELFF. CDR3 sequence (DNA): TGCGCCAGCAGCCCCCTGGGACAGGGAAGCGGGGAGCTGTTTTTT.

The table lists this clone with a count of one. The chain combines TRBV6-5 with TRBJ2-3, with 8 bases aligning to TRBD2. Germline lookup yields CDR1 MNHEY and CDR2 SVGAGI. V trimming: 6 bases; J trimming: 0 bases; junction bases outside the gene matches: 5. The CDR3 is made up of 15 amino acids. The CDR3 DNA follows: TGTGCCAGCAGGCTTACGGGGGGGAGCACAGATACGCAGTATTTT. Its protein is CASRLTGGSTDTQYF.

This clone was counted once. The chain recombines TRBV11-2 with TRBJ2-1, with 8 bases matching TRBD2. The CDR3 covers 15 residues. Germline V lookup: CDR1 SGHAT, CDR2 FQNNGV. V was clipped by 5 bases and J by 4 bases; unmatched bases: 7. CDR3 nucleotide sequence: TGTGCCAGCAGCCCCTCAGCGGGGGCATACAATGAGCAGTTCTTC. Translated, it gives CASSPSAGAYNEQFF.

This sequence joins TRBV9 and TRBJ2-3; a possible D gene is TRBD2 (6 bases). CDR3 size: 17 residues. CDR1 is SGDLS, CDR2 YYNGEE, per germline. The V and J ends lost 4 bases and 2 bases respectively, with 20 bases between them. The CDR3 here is CASSPHPFSGATDTQYF. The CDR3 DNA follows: TGTGCCAGCAGCCCTCATCCCTTTAGCGGTGCCACAGATACGCAGTATTTT.

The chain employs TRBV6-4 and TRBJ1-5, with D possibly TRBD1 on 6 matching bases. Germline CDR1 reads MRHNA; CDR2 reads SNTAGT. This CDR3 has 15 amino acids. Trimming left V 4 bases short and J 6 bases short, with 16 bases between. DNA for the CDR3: TGTGCCAGCAGTGGAATTGCAGGGGTAGGTCAGCCCCAGCATTTT. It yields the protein CASSGIAGVGQPQHF.